The subject of this entry is one T cell receptor (beta chain). The length of the CDR3 is 15 residues. Trimming left V 3 bases short and J 0 bases short, with 9 bases between. Germline V gene lookup returns CDR1 LNHDA and CDR2 SQIVND (reference sequence). This sample was included in a study of blood T cell repertoires in COVID-19. Study context: Nucleic acid was either cDNA or gDNA, and it came from T cells, B-cell-depleted T cells, or PBMCs.

Original handling: From reference gene primer amplification, estimates of nucleated cell counts were derived. Sequencing was performed with immunoSEQ multiplex PCR; in TCRdb, only in-frame clones are kept and a portion is missing. The V and J calls and clone size were taken over from that table, and D and trimming were inferred from the DNA. The sample shows approximately 280,000 clones, approximately 90% of them seen only once. The sequencing input was peripheral blood. This receptor was identified in a man aged 40-49 years with acute or convalescent COVID-19. The chain uses TRBV19 and TRBJ1-3; D uncertain. The CDR3 loop is CASSMGLYSGNTIYF. DNA for the CDR3: TGTGCCAGTAGTATGGGCCTTTACTCTGGAAACACCATATATTTT.